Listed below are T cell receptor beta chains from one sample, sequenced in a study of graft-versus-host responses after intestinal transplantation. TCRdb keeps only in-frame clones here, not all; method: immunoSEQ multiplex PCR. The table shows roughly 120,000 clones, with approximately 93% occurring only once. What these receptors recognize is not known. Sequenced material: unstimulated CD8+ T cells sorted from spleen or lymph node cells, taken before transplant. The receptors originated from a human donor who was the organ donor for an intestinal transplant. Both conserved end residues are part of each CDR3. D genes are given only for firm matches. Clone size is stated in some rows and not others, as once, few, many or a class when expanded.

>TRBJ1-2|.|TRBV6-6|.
TGTGCCAGCAGGCTAGGGGACTATGGCTACACCTTC
CASRLGDYGYTF
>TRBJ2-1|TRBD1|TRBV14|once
TGTGCCAGCAGCCACCGCCGGGACAGGGTTCCCTACAATGAGCAGTTCTTC
CASSHRRDRVPYNEQFF
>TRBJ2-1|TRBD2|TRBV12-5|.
TGTGCTAGTGGTGTGGGACTAGCGGGATATGAGCAGTTCTTC
CASGVGLAGYEQFF
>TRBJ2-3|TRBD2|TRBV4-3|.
TGCGCCAGCAGCCAAGATTGGCGAAGCGGGGGCACAGATACGCAGTATTTT
CASSQDWRSGGTDTQYF
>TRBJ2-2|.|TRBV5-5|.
TGTGCCAGCAGGGCCGGGACTACCGGGGAGCTGTTTTTT
CASRAGTTGELFF
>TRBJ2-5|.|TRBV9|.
TGTGCCAGCAGCGTGGGGACGGCCCAAGAGACCCAGTACTTC
CASSVGTAQETQYF
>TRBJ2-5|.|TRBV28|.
TGTGCCAGCAGTTTCGGCCCAATGGAAGAGACCCAGTACTTC
CASSFGPMEETQYF
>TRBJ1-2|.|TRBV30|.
TGTGCCTGGACCGAGGACTGGAGCTATGGCTACACCTTC
CAWTEDWSYGYTF
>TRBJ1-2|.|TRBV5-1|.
TGCGCCAGCAGCTTGGGGAAGGATGGCTACACCTTC
CASSLGKDGYTF
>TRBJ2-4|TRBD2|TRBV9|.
TGTGCCAGCAGCGCAGGGAAGACTAGCGGGAGAGTGATGGACATTCAGTACTTC
CASSAGKTSGRVMDIQYF
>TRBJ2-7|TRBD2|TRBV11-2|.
TGTGCCAGCACCACAGCGGGAGTTGGGTACGAGCAGTACTTC
CASTTAGVGYEQYF
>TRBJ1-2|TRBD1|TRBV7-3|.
TGTGCCAGCAGCTTAGCCCACCAATGGCAGGGGGACAACTATGGCTACACCTTC
CASSLAHQWQGDNYGYTF
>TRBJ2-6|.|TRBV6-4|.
TGTGCCACCCCACAGCGTTCGTGCTCTGGGGCCAACGTCCTGACTTTC
CATPQRSCSGANVLTF
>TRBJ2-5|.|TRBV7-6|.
TGTGCCAGCAGCTTTGTTTTTGCAGGCCAAGAGACCCAGTACTTC
CASSFVFAGQETQYF
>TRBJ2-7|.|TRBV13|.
TGTGCCAGCAGCCAATCCCCGGGCCCATCCTACGAGCAGTACTTC
CASSQSPGPSYEQYF
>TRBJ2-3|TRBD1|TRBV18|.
TGTGCCAGCTCACCGGGCGTAGGGGGCGTTACAGATACGCAGTATTTT
CASSPGVGGVTDTQYF
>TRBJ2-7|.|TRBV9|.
TGTGCCAGCAGCGGGAGGGGGGCCTCCTACGAGCAGTACTTC
CASSGRGASYEQYF
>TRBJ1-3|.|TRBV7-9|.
TGTGCCAGCAGCACCCGACAGGCGGAAGGAAACACCATATATTTT
CASSTRQAEGNTIYF
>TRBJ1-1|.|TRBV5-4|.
TGTGCCAGCAGCTTGGGGGTAGGATTGAACACTGAAGCTTTCTTT
CASSLGVGLNTEAFF
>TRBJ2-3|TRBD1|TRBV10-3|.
TGTGCCATCGAGGGGGCCCGCACAGATACGCAGTATTTT
CAIEGARTDTQYF